This T cell receptor beta chain emerged from a study of a mutant IDH1 vaccine in newly diagnosed glioma listed by TCRdb under 2021. Some background on the complete study: Vaccination started 4-6 weeks after radiotherapy alone, or was given together with temozolomide cycles in the groups whose treatment included chemotherapy. The week-35 safety follow-up took place at visit V12, and the week-47 end of study took place at visit V13. Peripheral blood samples were drawn at six visits, namely V03 (baseline), V05, V07, V10, V12 and V13. The roughly 30 treated patients were around 60% male and around 38% female, with a mean age of around 40 years. Before enrollment, most patients had been given radiochemotherapy with temozolomide as standard therapy, while the rest had received either radiotherapy alone or temozolomide alone. For exploratory analyses, under 30 treated patients had longitudinal TCRB deep sequencing done wherever samples were available. Overall results and qualifications from the work: Selection of PBMC samples for TCRB deep sequencing was based on availability. Pseudoprogression seemed to be unrelated to changes in the top peripheral T cell clonotypes found by TCRB sequencing. Vaccine-induced immune responses across multiple MHC alleles were detected in about 92% of patients. According to the authors, sample limitations meant that analyses of patient blood samples could not be reproduced.

Based on the germline V gene, the CDR1 and CDR2 sequences are SGHTA and FQGNSA. The CDR3 spans 13 residues, from the cysteine through the phenylalanine. Only the CDR3 part of the read is kept: 39 bases, read in frame from the first base. V is cut by 7 bases and J by 5 bases, and the space between the germline ends is 13 bases. Turning to this clone: No antigen is known for it. No base-level quality is on record; no much larger clone is a single base apart.

Library creation used the immunoSEQ multiplex PCR assay. The hsTCRB Kit was used according to the manufacturer's protocol to amplify rearranged TCR beta chain sequences. An Illumina MiSeq was used to sequence the TCRB libraries. The authors processed their data as follows. The kit vendor's proprietary platform handled demultiplexing, trimming and gene mapping. TCRdb obtained this table from immuneACCESS and retained in-frame rearrangements with V and J assigned. These tables miss some clones; where compared with another copy, unresolved V genes account for less than half of the shortfall, and the remainder is unexplained. The V and J calls and clone size are taken from that table; D and trimming were inferred from the DNA. The sample records tens of thousands of clones, less than 80% of which are singletons. 10% to 15% of the sample comes from the top ten. The intended sense of this specimen's time point label: week 35, safety follow-up. A 20-mer mutant IDH1 peptide at 300 micrograms in Montanide made up each vaccine dose, which was injected subcutaneously together with topical imiquimod. Eight vaccinations were administered to patients in weeks 1, 3, 5, 7, 11, 15, 19 and 23, corresponding to visits V03 through V10. The donors had newly diagnosed IDH1-mutant astrocytomas of WHO grade 3 or 4 that showed loss of nuclear ATRX. The samples were drawn from NOA16, a multicentre, single-arm, open-label phase I trial in Germany that tested a mutant IDH1 peptide vaccine in humans for the first time. The DNeasy Blood and Tissue Kit was used to extract genomic DNA from EDTA blood for TCRB sequencing.

The input for sequencing was PBMCs, taken from a glioma patient whose treatment included an IDH1 peptide vaccine. The rearranged segments are TRBV7-2 and TRBJ2-3; the D gene cannot be resolved reliably. This TCR was sampled from a man aged 35-49 years with glioma. The nucleotides are TGTGCCAGCACCCCGGCGAGAGAAGATACGCAGTATTTT. Its protein reads: CASTPAREDTQYF.